This T cell receptor beta chain is drawn from a study of T cell repertoires in ileal Crohn's disease. Study in general: About half of patients got postoperative therapy: 11 thiopurines, around 18 anti-TNF.

Included were adult ileal or ileocolonic Crohn's patients indicated for ileocolonic resection. Measured with immunoSEQ multiplex PCR; TCRdb has only the in-frame clones, and not every one. The table has more than 12,000 clones, around 79% seen once. V was pared by 4 bases and J by 7 bases, with 9 bases of the junction left unmatched. The CDR3 runs to 15 residues. CDR1 and CDR2 from the germline V gene are KGHSH and LQKENI. The gene calls are TRBV18 and TRBJ1-4; 7 bases map to TRBD1. The clonotype originates from an adult with Crohn's disease. Material: ileal tissue. CDR3 sequence (DNA): TGTGCCAGCTCACGTGAAAAAACAGGGGCTGAAAAACTGTTTTTT. Encoded protein: CASSREKTGAEKLFF.